The sequence of this T cell receptor beta chain was determined in a study of blood T cell repertoires in COVID-19. Looking at the study overall: Researchers got acute and convalescent COVID-19 samples from the United States, Italy and Spain. From T cells, B-cell-depleted T cells, or PBMCs came the material, which was cDNA or gDNA.

Repertoires were generated with immunoSEQ multiplex PCR, while TCRdb's copy carries only in-frame clones and drops some. The repertoire holds under 130,000 clones, with around 83% as singletons. Sequencing input: peripheral blood. The sequence was collected from a human donor in a cohort sampled during active COVID-19.

DNA of the CDR3: TGCAGTGCTCCGCAAAGAGTGGCGCAGTATTTT. It specifies CSAPQRVAQYF. The chain combines TRBV20-1 with TRBJ2-3; D ambiguous. This CDR3 is 11 amino acids long. V was shortened by 5 bases and J by 10 bases, with 13 bases between the two germline ends. Germline CDR1 reads DFQATT; CDR2 reads SNEGSKA (reference sequence).